The source of this TCR beta chain is a study of response to subunit inactivated influenza vaccine. One entry per CDR3 protein, called by TCRdb with MiXCR from the RT-PCR reads. The sample contains 500,000 or so distinct CDR3 sequences, approximately 11% of which appear only once. This CDR3 spans 15 amino acids. The junction had 0 bases not matched to a gene; V was cut back by 3 bases and J by 3 bases. Germline lookup yields CDR1 LGHNA and CDR2 YNFKEQ. This clonotype has at least ten counts. The material sequenced was PBMCs from blood, taken around seven weeks after vaccination. The V gene is TRBV4-2, the J gene TRBJ2-1, with 12 nucleotides matching TRBD2. This clonotype was sampled from a man aged 50-59 years who received an inactivated influenza vaccine. The CDR3 nucleotides read TGTGCCAGCAGCCAGACTAGCGGGAGCTACAATGAGCAGTTCTTC. It yields the protein CASSQTSGSYNEQFF.